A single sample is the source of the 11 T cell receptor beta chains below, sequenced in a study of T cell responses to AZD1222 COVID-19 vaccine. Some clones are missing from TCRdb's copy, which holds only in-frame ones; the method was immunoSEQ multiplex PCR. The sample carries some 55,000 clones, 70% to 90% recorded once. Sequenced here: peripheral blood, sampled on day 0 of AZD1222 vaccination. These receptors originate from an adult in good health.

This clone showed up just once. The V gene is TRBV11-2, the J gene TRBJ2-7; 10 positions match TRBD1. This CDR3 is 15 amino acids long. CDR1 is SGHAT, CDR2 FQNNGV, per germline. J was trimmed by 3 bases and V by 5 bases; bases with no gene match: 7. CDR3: CASSSRDRGGYEQYF. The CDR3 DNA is TGTGCCAGCAGCAGCCGGGACAGGGGAGGCTACGAGCAGTACTTC.

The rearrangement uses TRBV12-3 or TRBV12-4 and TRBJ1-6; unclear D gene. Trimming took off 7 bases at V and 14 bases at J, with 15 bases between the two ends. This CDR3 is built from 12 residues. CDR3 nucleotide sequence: TGTGCCAGCAAGGGCCGGATACCCACCCTCCACTTT. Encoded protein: CASKGRIPTLHF.

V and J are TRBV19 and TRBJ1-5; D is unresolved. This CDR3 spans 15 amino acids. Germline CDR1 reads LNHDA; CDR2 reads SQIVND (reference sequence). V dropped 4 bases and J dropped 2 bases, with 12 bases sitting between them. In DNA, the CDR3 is TGTGCCAGTAGTAAAGGGAGAATGGGCAATCAGCCCCAGCATTTT. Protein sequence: CASSKGRMGNQPQHF.

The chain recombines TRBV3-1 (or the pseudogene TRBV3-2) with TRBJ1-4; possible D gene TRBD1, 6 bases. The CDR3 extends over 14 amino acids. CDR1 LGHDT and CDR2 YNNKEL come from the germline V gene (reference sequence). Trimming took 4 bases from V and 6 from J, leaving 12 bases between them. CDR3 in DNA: TGTGCCAGCAGCCGATCAGGGGAGGATGAAAAACTGTTTTTT. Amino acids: CASSRSGEDEKLFF.

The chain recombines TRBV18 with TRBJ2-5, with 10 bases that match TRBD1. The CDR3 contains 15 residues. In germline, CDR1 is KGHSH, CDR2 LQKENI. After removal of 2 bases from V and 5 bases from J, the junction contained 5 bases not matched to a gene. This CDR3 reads CASSPAGTGEETQYF. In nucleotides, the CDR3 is TGTGCCAGCTCACCAGCCGGGACAGGGGAGGAGACCCAGTACTTC.

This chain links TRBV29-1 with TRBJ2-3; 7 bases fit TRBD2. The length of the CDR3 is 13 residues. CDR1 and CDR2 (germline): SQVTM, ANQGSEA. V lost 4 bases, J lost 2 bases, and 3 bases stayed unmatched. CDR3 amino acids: CSVAGRATDTQYF. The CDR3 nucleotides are TGCAGCGTTGCAGGGAGGGCCACAGATACGCAGTATTTT.

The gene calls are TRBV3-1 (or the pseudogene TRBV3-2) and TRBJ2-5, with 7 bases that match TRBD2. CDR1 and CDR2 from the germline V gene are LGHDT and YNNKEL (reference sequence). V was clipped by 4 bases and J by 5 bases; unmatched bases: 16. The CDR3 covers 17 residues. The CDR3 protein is CASSLGAEGGDGETQYF. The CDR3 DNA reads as TGTGCCAGCAGCCTCGGAGCCGAGGGAGGGGACGGTGAGACCCAGTACTTC.

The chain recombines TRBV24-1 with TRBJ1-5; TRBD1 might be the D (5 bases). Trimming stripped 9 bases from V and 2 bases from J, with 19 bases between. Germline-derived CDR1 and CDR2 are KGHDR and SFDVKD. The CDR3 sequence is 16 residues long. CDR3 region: CATRALIHRCNQPQHF. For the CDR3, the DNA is TGTGCCACCCGCGCTCTCATCCACAGGTGCAATCAGCCCCAGCATTTT.

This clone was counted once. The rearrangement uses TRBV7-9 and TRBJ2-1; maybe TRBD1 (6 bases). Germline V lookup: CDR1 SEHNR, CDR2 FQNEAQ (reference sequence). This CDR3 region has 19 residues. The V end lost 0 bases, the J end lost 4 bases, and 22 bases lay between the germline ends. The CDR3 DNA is TGTGCCAGCAGCTTAGCTAGAGTGGGGGCCACCATGAATTACAATGAGCAGTTCTTC. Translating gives CASSLARVGATMNYNEQFF.

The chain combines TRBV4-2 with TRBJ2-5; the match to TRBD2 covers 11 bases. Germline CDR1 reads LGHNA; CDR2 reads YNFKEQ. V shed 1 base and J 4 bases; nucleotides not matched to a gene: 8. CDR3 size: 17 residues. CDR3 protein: CASSQAPLAGGRETQYF. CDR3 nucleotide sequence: TGTGCCAGCAGCCAAGCGCCTCTAGCGGGGGGTCGAGAGACCCAGTACTTC.

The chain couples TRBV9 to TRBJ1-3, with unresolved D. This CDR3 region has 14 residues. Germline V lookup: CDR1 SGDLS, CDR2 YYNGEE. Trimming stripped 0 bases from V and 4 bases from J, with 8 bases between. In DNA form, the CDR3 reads TGTGCCAGCAGCGTAGCCGACTACGGAAACACCATATATTTT. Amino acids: CASSVADYGNTIYF.